This T cell receptor beta chain was recorded in a study of T-cell reconstitution after alpha-beta-depleted transplantation in children (dated by TCRdb to 2016 to 2018). About the investigation overall: The study quantitatively tracked T-cell immune reconstitution after TCRalphabeta/CD19-depleted allogeneic hematopoietic cell transplantation in children using TCR repertoire profiling. What the research found in general, with its limitations: About two months after transplant, the apparently early recovery of alphabetaT-cell counts reportedly depended on just several hundred clones that had expanded rapidly and came from non-depleted graft cells. The frequencies of hyperexpanded clones fell over the following months, and after one year, T-cell counts and TCRbeta diversity were mostly attributed to newly produced T cells. In some patients, high TCRbeta diversity at day 60 was attributed to recipient T cells and intrathymic progenitors that had survived conditioning.

As to this clonotype: What this receptor recognizes is not known. The sample holds no much larger clone one base away, and base qualities are not on file.

Library creation used PCR. The reads were generated on an Illumina HiSeq 2500. TCR libraries were prepared with molecular barcoding, using unique molecular identifiers to normalize TCRbeta repertoire quantification. Clones were called with MiXCR by TCRdb after fastp trimmed the public reads at Q25, and only in-frame beta chains were retained. CDR3 protein duplicates are merged, each entry listing the most common genes and DNA. The sample has fewer than 1 million distinct CDR3 sequences on record, about 15% of them singletons. The ten largest clonotypes hold around 5% of the sample. Based on the germline V gene, the CDR1 and CDR2 sequences are SGHTA and FQGTGA. Unmatched junction bases come to 6, with V trimmed by 3 bases and J by 2 bases. The CDR3 measures 16 amino acids from cysteine to phenylalanine. Only the CDR3 part of the read is kept: 48 bases, read in frame from the first base. This specimen's treatment or condition label, per the study, means: allogeneic hematopoietic cell transplantation with graft depleted of TCRalphabeta T cells and CD19 B cells. TCRalphabeta/CD19-depleted allogeneic hematopoietic cell grafts were given to the transplant recipients, all of whom were children.

The sequence came from a male patient younger than 18 who had a stem cell transplant for acute lymphoblastic leukemia, so the T cells may come from the graft donor. The chain uses TRBV7-3 and TRBJ2-3, with 9 bases aligning to TRBD2. The sequences come from PBMCs, mostly from graft donor cells, collected 360 days after TCRalphabeta/CD19-depleted stem cell transplant. The CDR3 region reads CASSFRPSGDTDTQYF. The DNA is TGTGCCAGCAGCTTTAGGCCTAGCGGGGACACAGATACGCAGTATTTT.